A single sample is the source of the 2 T cell receptor beta chains below, sequenced in a study of shared clonotypes between healthy human individuals (TCRdb year 2020). Preparation of the library involved the immunoSEQ multiplex PCR assay. TCRdb took this table from immuneACCESS and kept in-frame rearrangements with V and J called. Such tables lack part of the clones; where checked against another copy, unresolved V genes explain under half of the gap, and the rest is unexplained. This sample lists roughly 530,000 clones; almost 97% were detected once. The top ten constitute about 0.057% of the sample. The sample consisted of naive CD4+ T cells sorted from blood. The cell subset or site tag for this specimen amounts to: CD45RA+ positively selected. Source of these receptors: a woman under 40 in good health.

This clone was detected once. This sequence joins TRBV25-1 and TRBJ2-5, with a weak D call TRBD2 (6 bases). Trimming removed 3 bases from V and 4 bases from J, with 12 bases in between. CDR1 MGHDK and CDR2 SYGVNS come from the germline V gene. The CDR3 has 14 residues. The CDR3 DNA sequence: TGTGCCAGCAGTGAGTCCACGGGGGTAGAGACCCAGTACTTC. Amino acids: CASSESTGVETQYF. Full variable domain (outside the CDR3, taken from reference TRBV25-1 and TRBJ2-5): EADIYQTPRYLVIGTGKKITLECSQTMGHDKMYWYQQDPGMELHLIHYSYGVNSTEKGDLSSESTVSRIRTEHFPLTLESARPSHTSQYLCASSESTGVETQYFGPGTRLLVL.

This chain uses TRBV5-1 with TRBJ2-3; D may correspond to TRBD1 or TRBD2 (5 bases each). The CDR3 has 15 amino acids. Germline CDR1 reads SGHRS; CDR2 reads YFSETQ. The V gene lost 6 bases and the J gene lost 4 bases, with 18 bases spanning the gap. The CDR3, as DNA: TGCGCCAGCAACTCGGGGCAGGGTCTCGCAGATACGCAGTATTTT. Amino acids: CASNSGQGLADTQYF. Variable domain in full (rest from reference TRBV5-1 and TRBJ2-3): KAGVTQTPRYLIKTRGQQVTLSCSPISGHRSVSWYQQTPGQGLQFLFEYFSETQRNKGNFPGRFSGRQFSNSRSEMNVSTLELGDSALYLCASNSGQGLADTQYFGPGTRLTVL.